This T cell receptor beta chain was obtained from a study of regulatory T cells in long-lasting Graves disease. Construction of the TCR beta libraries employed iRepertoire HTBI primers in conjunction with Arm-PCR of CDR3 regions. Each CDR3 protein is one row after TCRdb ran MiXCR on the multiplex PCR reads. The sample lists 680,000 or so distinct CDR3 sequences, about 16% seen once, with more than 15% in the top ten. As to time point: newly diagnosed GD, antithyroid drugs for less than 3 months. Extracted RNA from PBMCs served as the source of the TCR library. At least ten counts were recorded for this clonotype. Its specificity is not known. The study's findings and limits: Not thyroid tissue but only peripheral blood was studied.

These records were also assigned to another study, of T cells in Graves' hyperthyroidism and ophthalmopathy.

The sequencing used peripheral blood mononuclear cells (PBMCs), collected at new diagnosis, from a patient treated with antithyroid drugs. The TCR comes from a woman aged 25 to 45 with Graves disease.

This CDR3 reads CASSYSTGSMNTGELFF. In nucleotides, the CDR3 is TGTGCCAGCAGTTACTCGACGGGGTCGATGAACACCGGGGAGCTGTTTTTT. The rearrangement links TRBV6-5 to TRBJ2-2; weak D call: TRBD2 (5 bases). This CDR3 has 17 residues. Germline loops: CDR1 MNHEY, CDR2 SVGAGI. Between the trimmed V and J ends, which lost 0 bases and 1 base, there was a span of 12 bases.